A selection of T cell receptor beta chains follows, all from one sample in a study of blood T cells in healthy people across ages. MiXCR was run by TCRdb on the 5' RACE reads, yielding one entry per CDR3 protein. The profile shows 780,000 or so distinct CDR3 sequences, 56% of them singletons. The source material was blood. The origin of the receptors is a man aged 35-49 years in good health. Each CDR3 is given with its conserved first and last residue. The order of the fields is J gene, V gene, CDR3 protein.

J gene: TRBJ2-7
V gene: TRBV5-1
CDR3 protein: CASSVLAGGAPYEQYF

J gene: TRBJ2-7
V gene: TRBV2
CDR3 protein: CAGSEQGIGYEQYF

J gene: TRBJ2-1
V gene: TRBV7-3
CDR3 protein: CASSLTPSGSLNEQFF

J gene: TRBJ2-5
V gene: TRBV5-6
CDR3 protein: CASSFLNAWEYF

J gene: TRBJ2-2
V gene: TRBV14
CDR3 protein: CASSQAGHTGELFF

J gene: TRBJ2-3
V gene: TRBV6-1
CDR3 protein: CATQTSGGATQYF

J gene: TRBJ2-5
V gene: TRBV7-3
CDR3 protein: CASSLKASGTGGLDETQYF

J gene: TRBJ2-7
V gene: TRBV6-5
CDR3 protein: CASSYGAGTYEQYF

J gene: TRBJ2-2
V gene: TRBV5-1
CDR3 protein: CASSLVGTGTGELFF

J gene: TRBJ2-3
V gene: TRBV25-1
CDR3 protein: CASSEPIYRDGVTDTQYF

J gene: TRBJ2-7
V gene: TRBV28
CDR3 protein: CASSFESGQPLAEQYF

J gene: TRBJ1-6
V gene: TRBV6-1
CDR3 protein: CASSDRGVEAPLHF

J gene: TRBJ2-3
V gene: TRBV20-1
CDR3 protein: CSASDGGTSPDTQYF

J gene: TRBJ1-2
V gene: TRBV15
CDR3 protein: CATSRDLNDRGGYTF

J gene: TRBJ2-3
V gene: TRBV7-2
CDR3 protein: CASSLAGTTSTDTQYF

J gene: TRBJ2-3
V gene: TRBV28
CDR3 protein: CASSQGLAGLSSTDTQYF

J gene: TRBJ2-3
V gene: TRBV7-6
CDR3 protein: CASSPTVGDTQYF

J gene: TRBJ1-6
V gene: TRBV28
CDR3 protein: CASSFLAGQGALTLSPLHF

J gene: TRBJ2-1
V gene: TRBV12-3/TRBV12-4
CDR3 protein: CASRTPGSYNEQFF

J gene: TRBJ1-4
V gene: TRBV6-1
CDR3 protein: CASSQDEATNEKLFF

J gene: TRBJ1-4
V gene: TRBV3-1
CDR3 protein: CASSQVRTQTDVLEKLFF

J gene: TRBJ2-3
V gene: TRBV27
CDR3 protein: CASSLDSTTDTQYF

J gene: TRBJ2-7
V gene: TRBV4-1
CDR3 protein: CASSQQGGGSYEQYF

J gene: NA
V gene: TRBV2
CDR3 protein: CASRPPSEQYF

J gene: TRBJ2-7
V gene: TRBV20-1
CDR3 protein: CSARAGDRIHEQYF

J gene: TRBJ2-5
V gene: TRBV29-1
CDR3 protein: CSVEGSAKPLTQETQYF

J gene: TRBJ2-5
V gene: TRBV12-3/TRBV12-4
CDR3 protein: CASSFSTDRGGETQYF

J gene: TRBJ2-3
V gene: TRBV7-3
CDR3 protein: CASSTLQGDTQYF

J gene: TRBJ1-2
V gene: TRBV5-1
CDR3 protein: CASSFEAYGYTF

J gene: TRBJ2-7
V gene: TRBV11-2
CDR3 protein: CASRPLRTGGEQYF

J gene: TRBJ2-7
V gene: TRBV20-1
CDR3 protein: CSASIRTGGLEQYF

J gene: TRBJ1-2
V gene: TRBV10-3
CDR3 protein: CATAIQGEYGYTF

J gene: TRBJ2-5
V gene: TRBV10-3
CDR3 protein: CAISVSTQGQETQYF

J gene: TRBJ2-3
V gene: TRBV12-3/TRBV12-4
CDR3 protein: CASSQTSGGGYF

J gene: TRBJ2-5
V gene: TRBV12-5
CDR3 protein: CASGPGQGYQETQYF

J gene: TRBJ1-2
V gene: TRBV27
CDR3 protein: CASSHDRDSYGYTF

J gene: TRBJ2-3
V gene: TRBV5-1
CDR3 protein: CASSFPSGGKEDTQYF

J gene: TRBJ1-5
V gene: TRBV5-1
CDR3 protein: CASSLTGRNQPQHF

J gene: TRBJ2-3
V gene: TRBV28
CDR3 protein: CASNNGQALSTDTQYF

J gene: TRBJ2-1
V gene: TRBV6-6
CDR3 protein: CASSYAHTSGTDNEQFF